Reported below is one T cell receptor (beta chain). This entry belongs to a study of control samples from healthy donors and cancer patients. Using immunoSEQ multiplex PCR, the repertoire was profiled, and TCRdb retains in-frame clones only, with some absent. Here the sample spans roughly 29,000 clones, 65% to 80% being singletons. The CDR3 covers 11 residues. The germline V and J ends were trimmed by 4 bases and 7 bases, with 8 bases remaining between them. Looked up from germline, CDR1 is MDHEN and CDR2 is SYDVKM. The clonotype comes from a man in his sixties with head and neck cancer. V and J are TRBV28 and TRBJ2-7; D uncertain. The sequenced sample consisted of PBMCs. The CDR3 DNA follows: TGTGCCAGCAGTTCCTTAAGTGAGCAGTACTTC. Encoded protein: CASSSLSEQYF. Filled out from reference TRBV28 and TRBJ2-7, the complete variable domain reads DVKVTQSSRYLVKRTGEKVFLECVQDMDHENMFWYRQDPGLGLRLIYFSYDVKMKEKGDIPEGYSVSREKKERFSLILESASTNQTSMYLCASSSLSEQYFGPGTRLTVT.